This T cell receptor (beta chain) stems from a study of technical replicates of blood from several donors. The germline V gene encodes CDR1 MNHNY and CDR2 SVGAGI (reference sequence). V shed 6 bases and J shed 4 bases, with 12 bases lying between them. This CDR3 comprises 14 residues. This clone showed up just once. Assay: immunoSEQ multiplex PCR; the TCRdb copy retains only in-frame clones and omits some. Of tens of thousands of clones listed, 75% to 90% are singletons. J is TRBJ2-2 and V is TRBV6-6, with D possibly being TRBD1 (6 bases). The sequenced material came from PBMCs. The TCR sequence derives from a human donor in good health. Some clones in this sample may be carry-over from other donors' samples. The chain's CDR3 is CASRTGGLTGELFF. Here the CDR3 DNA reads TGTGCCAGCAGGACAGGCGGACTCACCGGGGAGCTGTTTTTT.